Below are 14 T cell receptor beta chains sequenced from a single sample in a study of T cell repertoires in cytomegalovirus infection. The antigens these receptors bind are not known. TCRdb itself ran the reads through MiXCR, one entry per CDR3 protein. This table has approximately 500,000 distinct CDR3 sequences, about 33% appearing once. The material was cultured PBMCs, obtained from culture after CMV antigen stimulation. The receptors come from a human donor in good health (CMV status not recorded). Some clones in this sample may be carry-over from other donors' samples.

This clonotype was seen more than once but under ten times. The chain uses TRBV20-1 and TRBJ2-1; 10 nucleotides match TRBD2. CDR1 is DFQATT, CDR2 SNEGSKA, per germline (reference sequence). This CDR3 has 16 amino acids. Losses at the gene ends were 1 base for V and 9 bases for J; bases not matched to a gene: 12. The chain's CDR3 is CSARGFTSGILGEQFF. The CDR3 DNA reads TGCAGTGCTAGAGGTTTCACTAGCGGGATATTGGGTGAGCAGTTCTTC.

The rearrangement links TRBV6-9 to TRBJ1-1; weak D call: TRBD1 (6 bases). The V gene's germline CDR1 is MNHGY and CDR2 SVAAGI. The CDR3 covers 15 residues. The germline V and J ends were trimmed by 5 bases and 1 base, with 14 bases remaining between them. CDR3 sequence (DNA): TGTGCCAGCAGTAGGGAACCGGGACAGAACACTGAAGCTTTCTTT. Its protein is CASSREPGQNTEAFF.

This chain joins TRBV10-3 and TRBJ1-5; 11 bases match TRBD1. Germline values: CDR1 ENHRY, CDR2 SYGVKD. The J segment lost 1 base and the V segment lost 6 bases, leaving 5 bases of the junction unmatched. CDR3 length equals 16 residues. CDR3 nucleotide sequence: TGTGCCATCAGCCCGGGACAGGGGGGGAGCAATCAGCCCCAGCATTTT. This translates into CAISPGQGGSNQPQHF.

This clonotype was counted many times. This sequence joins TRBV7-2 and TRBJ1-6; D call uncertain. V was shortened by 0 bases and J by 10 bases, with 4 bases between the two germline ends. The CDR3 covers 12 residues. Germline CDR1 is SGHTA and CDR2 is FQGNSA. CDR3 amino acids: CASSLAGSPLHF. The CDR3 DNA follows: TGTGCCAGCAGCTTAGCGGGCTCACCCCTCCACTTT.

V gene TRBV7-2 combines with J gene TRBJ2-2; weak D call: TRBD2 (5 bases). This CDR3 is built from 16 residues. V was shortened by 6 bases and J by 6 bases, with 20 bases between the two germline ends. Germline lookup yields CDR1 SGHTA and CDR2 FQGNSA. This CDR3 is CASSSGLAPTAGELFF. The CDR3 DNA reads TGTGCCAGCAGTTCGGGCCTAGCACCGACGGCCGGGGAGCTGTTTTTT.

Written as DNA, the CDR3 is TGTGCCATCAGTAGTGTGACCCAATCCTACGAGCAGTACTTC. As protein: CAISSVTQSYEQYF. This sequence joins TRBV10-3 and TRBJ2-7; no definite D call. CDR1 and CDR2 (germline): ENHRY, SYGVKD. Trimming took off 5 bases at V and 1 base at J, with 12 bases between the two ends. The CDR3 has 14 residues.

This clonotype was detected a few times. The DNA for the CDR3 is TGTGCCAGCAGCCTCGGACAGGGGGGGGCTAATGAAAAACTGTTTTTT. Amino acid sequence: CASSLGQGGANEKLFF. V usage is TRBV7-9 and J usage is TRBJ1-4; TRBD1 aligns across 10 bases. This CDR3 is 16 amino acids long. After removal of 5 bases from V and 3 bases from J, the junction contained 6 bases not matched to a gene. Germline-derived CDR1 and CDR2 are SEHNR and FQNEAQ (reference sequence).

The chain is built from TRBV14 and TRBJ2-3; perhaps TRBD2 as D (6 bases). The CDR3 loop spans 18 amino acids. Deletions cut 3 bases from V and 0 bases from J, with 19 bases between. Germline assignment: CDR1 SGHDN and CDR2 FVKESK. CDR3 residues: CASSHRRSLAASTDTQYF. CDR3 nucleotide sequence: TGTGCCAGCAGCCATCGAAGATCTTTAGCGGCTAGCACAGATACGCAGTATTTT.

There are a few counts of this clonotype. V is TRBV20-1 and J is TRBJ2-2, with 8 bases fitting TRBD2. J gave up 6 bases and V 1 base, and 10 bases lay outside the gene matches. CDR1 is DFQATT and CDR2 is SNEGSKA in the germline V gene (reference sequence). The CDR3 covers 16 residues. Here the CDR3 reads CSARGSGTAVAGELFF. DNA of the CDR3: TGCAGTGCTAGAGGTAGCGGGACTGCTGTAGCCGGGGAGCTGTTTTTT.

The chain combines TRBV23-1 with TRBJ2-4, with D uncertain. TRBV23-1 is filed as an ORF, its function uncertain. The CDR3 spans 20 residues. Trimming took off 2 bases at V and 0 bases at J, with 23 bases between the two ends. The CDR3 loop is CASSQNRPLTAMLAKNIQYF. CDR3 sequence (DNA): TGCGCCAGCAGTCAAAATCGACCTCTTACAGCGATGCTAGCCAAAAACATTCAGTACTTC.

V and J are TRBV4-3 and TRBJ2-3; possible D gene TRBD2, 6 bases. With 0 bases removed from V and 5 bases from J, the gap between germline ends came to 21 bases. This CDR3 is 18 amino acids long. Germline values: CDR1 LGHNA, CDR2 YSLEER. The CDR3 reads CASSQDRSTGVMGDTQYF. Written as DNA, the CDR3 is TGCGCCAGCAGCCAAGATCGGTCCACGGGAGTCATGGGAGATACGCAGTATTTT.

In this sample, this clonotype turned up many times. V gene TRBV12-3 or TRBV12-4 combines with J gene TRBJ2-1; 10 bases are a match to TRBD2. The V segment lost 7 bases and the J segment 2 bases; nucleotides outside the gene matches: 5. The CDR3 spans 15 residues. CDR3 sequence reads: CASNLAGVPYNEQFF. CDR3 DNA sequence: TGTGCCAGCAATCTAGCGGGAGTGCCCTACAATGAGCAGTTCTTC.

As for this clonotype: One end of the junction fails to match germline, which may point to a read error. The chain couples TRBV28 to TRBJ1-4; D unresolved. CDR3 length: 12 residues. Germline-derived CDR1 and CDR2 are MDHEN and SYDVKM. CDR3 nucleotide sequence: TGTGCCAGCAGTTTTAAAGCAAGGCCCCTCCAGTTT. Translation gives CASSFKARPLQF. The full variable domain, completed using reference TRBV28 and TRBJ1-4, is DVKVTQSSRYLVKRTGEKVFLECVQDMDHENMFWYRQDPGLGLRLIYFSYDVKMKEKGDIPEGYSVSREKKERFSLILESASTNQTSMYLCASSFKARPLQFGSGTQLSVL.

This clonotype was recorded many times. This chain links TRBV7-8 with TRBJ2-7; D is unclear. From germline, CDR1 is SGHVS and CDR2 FQNEAQ. Deletions cut 0 bases from V and 0 bases from J, with 12 bases between. CDR3 size: 16 residues. CDR3: CASSLASVFGSYEQYF. The CDR3 coding sequence is TGTGCCAGCAGCTTAGCGTCCGTATTCGGCTCCTACGAGCAGTACTTC.